These 14 T cell receptor beta chains originate from one sample sequenced in a study of blood T cell repertoires in COVID-19. Clones were read by immunoSEQ multiplex PCR, and TCRdb kept only the in-frame ones, dropping some. The table includes 54,000 or so clones, roughly 84% detected once. Sequencing was performed on peripheral blood. The receptors derive from a man in his fifties with active COVID-19.

The chain recombines TRBV2 with TRBJ2-5; 7 bases match TRBD2. From germline, CDR1 is SNHLY and CDR2 FYNNEI. The V gene end was trimmed by 3 bases and the J gene end by 4 bases; junction bases not matched to a gene: 2. The CDR3 runs 13 residues. The CDR3 region is CASSDGRGETQYF. For the CDR3, the DNA is TGTGCCAGCAGTGATGGGAGGGGAGAGACCCAGTACTTC.

The sample holds a few counts of this clone. This rearrangement joins TRBV7-2 to TRBJ1-5; D possibly corresponds to TRBD1 (5 bases). V was trimmed by 2 bases and J by 6 bases, leaving 8 bases between them. The V gene's germline CDR1 is SGHTA and CDR2 FQGNSA. The CDR3 length is 13 residues. The CDR3 sequence: CASSLSQGQPQHF. The CDR3 DNA sequence: TGTGCCAGCAGCTTAAGTCAGGGTCAGCCCCAGCATTTT.

V gene TRBV5-1 combines with J gene TRBJ2-1, with D perhaps TRBD2 (5 bases). Germline V gene data show CDR1 as SGHRS and CDR2 as YFSETQ. The CDR3 loop spans 15 amino acids. V dropped 0 bases and J dropped 5 bases, with 12 bases sitting between them. CDR3 nucleotide sequence: TGCGCCAGCAGCTTGGTTCTAGCTCAGAACAATGAGCAGTTCTTC. This sequence encodes CASSLVLAQNNEQFF. The variable domain in full, completed from reference TRBV5-1 and TRBJ2-1, reads KAGVTQTPRYLIKTRGQQVTLSCSPISGHRSVSWYQQTPGQGLQFLFEYFSETQRNKGNFPGRFSGRQFSNSRSEMNVSTLELGDSALYLCASSLVLAQNNEQFFGPGTRLTVL.

The rearrangement uses TRBV10-3 and TRBJ1-4; 8 positions agree with TRBD1. The length of the CDR3 is 17 residues. Germline V gene data show CDR1 as ENHRY and CDR2 as SYGVKD. The trim removed 1 base at V and 5 bases at J, leaving 9 bases unmatched. The DNA of the CDR3 is TGTGCCATCAGTGAGTTGGAGCAGGGACAGGAGAATGAAAAACTGTTTTTT. This sequence encodes CAISELEQGQENEKLFF.

The chain has TRBV7-8 and TRBJ2-2, with TRBD2 as a possible D gene (5 bases). V lost 2 bases and J lost 1, with 14 bases in between. The CDR3 contains 17 residues. Per the germline V gene, CDR1 is SGHVS and CDR2 is FQNEAQ. CDR3 in amino acids: CASSLTRLSGNTGELFF. CDR3 nucleotide sequence: TGTGCCAGCAGCTTAACCAGACTCAGCGGGAACACCGGGGAGCTGTTTTTT.

This clone was observed a single time. The chain couples TRBV6-6 to TRBJ1-1; the match to TRBD1 covers 10 bases. The CDR3 extends over 16 amino acids. With 4 bases clipped from V and 4 bases from J, the junction kept 9 bases outside the gene matches. CDR1 and CDR2 (germline): MNHNY, SVGAGI (reference sequence). CDR3 coding DNA: TGTGCCAGCAGTTGGCCTAAGGGACAGGGGAGCACTGAAGCTTTCTTT. Amino acids: CASSWPKGQGSTEAFF.

The chain carries TRBV5-1 and TRBJ2-3; TRBD2 agrees at 14 bases. The CDR3 runs to 17 residues. Germline CDR1 reads SGHRS; CDR2 reads YFSETQ. J gave up 1 base and V 4 bases, and 5 bases lay outside the gene matches. CDR3 residues: CASSPGLAGGGTDTQYF. The CDR3 bases are TGCGCCAGCAGCCCCGGACTAGCGGGGGGAGGCACAGATACGCAGTATTTT.

This clone was detected once. J is TRBJ2-1 and V is TRBV19, with D possibly TRBD2 on 6 matching bases. This CDR3 spans 15 amino acids. Trimming left V 9 bases short and J 1 base short, with 16 bases between. Germline V CDR1 and CDR2: LNHDA, SQIVND (reference sequence). The CDR3: CASTERVGSYNEQFF. CDR3 coding DNA: TGTGCCAGCACCGAGCGGGTCGGATCCTACAATGAGCAGTTCTTC.

The chain couples TRBV19 to TRBJ2-3; the match to TRBD2 covers 9 bases. The CDR3 has 17 residues. The germline gives CDR1 LNHDA, CDR2 SQIVND (reference sequence). Losses at the gene ends were 3 bases for V and 3 bases for J; bases not matched to a gene: 10. As DNA, the CDR3 is TGTGCCAGTAGTATTGGTTTGGCGGGGGGGCGGACAGATACGCAGTATTTT. It is translated as CASSIGLAGGRTDTQYF.

With regard to this clone: Other nucleotide sequences from this sample produce the same CDR3. The chain joins TRBV5-1 to TRBJ1-1; D unresolved. The ends were cut back, 2 bases at V and 1 base at J, with 6 bases in the middle. This CDR3 spans 13 amino acids. Per the germline V gene, CDR1 is SGHRS and CDR2 is YFSETQ. CDR3 sequence (DNA): TGCGCCAGCAGCTTTACAGCGAACACTGAAGCTTTCTTT. The encoded protein is CASSFTANTEAFF.

On this clone: One end of the junction does not line up with germline, which may come from a read error. The chain links TRBV28 to TRBJ2-7, with unresolved D. In germline, CDR1 is MDHEN, CDR2 SYDVKM. There are 12 residues in the CDR3. The CDR3 region is CASCFRAYEQYF. DNA for the CDR3: TGTGCCAGCTGTTTTCGGGCCTACGAGCAGTACTTC.

The rearrangement links TRBV7-2 to TRBJ2-1; D not resolved. Germline loops: CDR1 SGHTA, CDR2 FQGNSA. Trimming stripped 5 bases from V and 4 bases from J, with 3 bases between. CDR3 length: 11 amino acids. The CDR3: CASSEYNEQFF. In DNA, the CDR3 is TGTGCCAGCAGCGAGTACAATGAGCAGTTCTTC.

The chain has TRBV2 and TRBJ1-2; TRBD1 might be the D (5 bases). The germline V gene encodes CDR1 SNHLY and CDR2 FYNNEI. V shed 3 bases and J shed 3 bases, with 11 bases lying between them. This CDR3 has 14 amino acids. The CDR3: CASSDRGSDYGYTF. CDR3 nucleotide sequence: TGTGCCAGCAGTGATCGGGGGTCGGACTATGGCTACACCTTC.

This clone was recorded once. The CDR3 bases are TGTGCCTGGTCTAGGGGGTACGAGCAGTACTTC. Protein sequence: CAWSRGYEQYF. The chain has TRBV30 and TRBJ2-7; TRBD1 is a possible D gene (6 bases). Trimming stripped 5 bases from V and 4 bases from J, with 9 bases between. Germline-derived CDR1 and CDR2 are GTSNPN and SVGIG (reference sequence). The CDR3 covers 11 residues. Combining the CDR3 with reference TRBV30 and TRBJ2-7 gives the whole variable domain SQTIHQWPATLVQPVGSPLSLECTVEGTSNPNLYWYRQAAGRGLQLLFYSVGIGQISSEVPQNLSASRPQDRQFILSSKKLLLSDSGFYLCAWSRGYEQYFGPGTRLTVT.